The 18 T cell receptor beta chains given below trace back to one sample, sequenced in a study of response to subunit inactivated influenza vaccine. One entry per CDR3 protein, called by TCRdb with MiXCR from the RT-PCR reads. The table shows 650,000 to 800,000 distinct CDR3 sequences, with roughly 20% occurring only once. The sample consisted of PBMCs from blood, taken around 5 days after vaccination. All receptors derive from a man aged 50 to 59 who received an inactivated influenza vaccine.

This chain's CDR3 is CASSATTGRMGNEQFF. CDR3 DNA sequence: TGTGCCAGCAGCGCAACGACGGGACGAATGGGGAATGAGCAGTTCTTC. J is TRBJ2-1 and V is TRBV7-2, with D tentatively TRBD1 or TRBD2 (5 bases each). The CDR3 is 16 amino acids. Germline V gene lookup returns CDR1 SGHTA and CDR2 FQGNSA. The germline V and J ends were trimmed by 5 bases and 7 bases, with 21 bases remaining between them. Combining the CDR3 with reference TRBV7-2 and TRBJ2-1 gives the whole variable domain GAGVSQSPSNKVTEKGKDVELRCDPISGHTALYWYRQSLGQGLEFLIYFQGNSAPDKSGLPSDRFSAERTGGSVSTLTIQRTQQEDSAVYLCASSATTGRMGNEQFFGPGTRLTVL.

This clonotype was recorded a few times. The gene calls are TRBV11-2 and TRBJ2-7; 14 bases align to TRBD2. CDR1 SGHAT and CDR2 FQNNGV come from the germline V gene. V gave up 4 bases and J gave up 1 base; unmatched junction bases: 9. The CDR3 extends over 18 amino acids. The CDR3 coding sequence is TGTGCCAGCAGCTCCTTGAGACTAGCGGGAGGGCCATCCTACGAGCAGTACTTC. Protein sequence: CASSSLRLAGGPSYEQYF.

This clonotype counts as medium-sized. This rearrangement joins TRBV20-1 to TRBJ1-6, with D perhaps matching TRBD1 (5 bases). V was cut by 0 bases and J by 5 bases, with 14 bases left in between. The CDR3 covers 16 residues. Looked up from germline, CDR1 is DFQATT and CDR2 is SNEGSKA (reference sequence). CDR3 amino acids: CSARDLAGGDNSPLHF. The DNA for the CDR3 is TGCAGTGCTAGAGATCTCGCGGGGGGTGATAATTCACCCCTCCACTTT.

The chain combines TRBV10-1 with TRBJ1-2; 9 nucleotides align to TRBD1. V lost 8 bases and J lost 6; bases outside the gene matches: 16. The germline V gene has CDR1 WNHNN and CDR2 SYGVQD (reference sequence). This CDR3 is built from 16 residues. The DNA for the CDR3 is TGCGCCAGCCGCCAGAGTCCCGGGACAGGGATCCATGGCTACACCTTC. Translating it yields CASRQSPGTGIHGYTF.

As regards this clonotype: Possible read error: a much larger clone is one base away. This chain links TRBV27 with TRBJ2-1; unclear D gene. The germline gives CDR1 MNHEY, CDR2 SMNVEV (reference sequence). The CDR3 runs to 12 residues. In DNA form, the CDR3 reads TGTGCCAGCACCTCCTCCTGCAATGAGCAGTTCTTC. Translation gives CASTSSCNEQFF.

The gene calls are TRBV9 and TRBJ1-6; D not certain. The CDR3 runs 15 residues. Germline V CDR1 and CDR2: SGDLS, YYNGEE. Trimming left V 4 bases short and J 9 bases short, with 17 bases between. The CDR3 region is CASSPAGRVSSPLHF. The CDR3 coding sequence is TGTGCCAGCAGCCCGGCGGGAAGGGTTAGTTCACCCCTCCACTTT.

Details on this clonotype: This could be a read error, since a much larger clone is one nucleotide away. This chain connects TRBV5-1 to TRBJ2-2, with D tentatively TRBD2 (5 bases). Trimming removed 4 bases from V and 2 bases from J, with 12 bases in between. Per the germline V gene, CDR1 is SGHRS and CDR2 is YFSETQ. CDR3 size: 15 residues. CDR3: CASSLRRGNTGELFF. The CDR3 DNA reads as TGCGCCAGCAGCCTAAGACGGGGAAACACCGGGGAGCTGTTTTTT.

This sequence joins TRBV28 and TRBJ2-2; TRBD1 might be the D (6 bases). The CDR3 covers 15 residues. Trimming cost V 6 bases and J 0 bases, with 11 bases left between them. Germline-derived CDR1 and CDR2 are MDHEN and SYDVKM. The DNA for the CDR3 is TGTGCCAGCAGAAGGGACACCACGAACACCGGGGAGCTGTTTTTT. Translation: CASRRDTTNTGELFF.

The chain links TRBV9 to TRBJ2-7; D ambiguous. Trimming left V 4 bases short and J 4 bases short, with 12 bases between. This CDR3 region has 13 residues. The germline CDR1 and CDR2 sequences are SGDLS and YYNGEE. DNA of the CDR3: TGTGCCAGCAGCCCGCTGGTGGGTTACGAGCAGTACTTC. This translates into CASSPLVGYEQYF. The whole variable domain, filled in from reference TRBV9 and TRBJ2-7, reads DSGVTQTPKHLITATGQRVTLRCSPRSGDLSVYWYQQSLDQGLQFLIQYYNGEERAKGNILERFSAQQFPDLHSELNLSSLELGDSALYFCASSPLVGYEQYFGPGTRLTVT.

This clonotype was picked up a small number of times. The rearrangement links TRBV6-1 to TRBJ1-2; D perhaps matches TRBD1 (5 bases). From germline, CDR1 is MNHNS and CDR2 SASEGT. Deletions cut 1 base from V and 7 bases from J, with 7 bases between. CDR3 length: 12 amino acids. CDR3 DNA: TGTGCCAGCAGTGAAGGGGGGTCTGGCTACACCTTC. Protein sequence: CASSEGGSGYTF.

This clonotype came up a few times. The chain couples TRBV5-1 to TRBJ2-5, with D possibly matching TRBD1 (5 bases). Looked up from germline, CDR1 is SGHRS and CDR2 is YFSETQ. The CDR3 contains 14 residues. The V gene lost 0 bases and the J gene lost 5 bases, with 11 bases spanning the gap. The chain's CDR3 is CASSLGQSVETQYF. The CDR3 nucleotides are TGCGCCAGCAGCTTGGGACAGTCCGTTGAGACCCAGTACTTC.

The chain carries TRBV10-2 and TRBJ1-5; weak D call: TRBD1 (5 bases). This CDR3 is 14 amino acids long. The V end lost 4 bases, the J end lost 7 bases, and 14 bases lay between the germline ends. Germline V gene lookup returns CDR1 WSHSY and CDR2 SAAADI. The CDR3 loop is CASSGNVGEQPQHF. Here the CDR3 DNA reads TGCGCCAGCAGTGGGAATGTGGGGGAGCAGCCCCAGCATTTT.

This clonotype was seen a few times. This sequence joins TRBV5-1 and TRBJ1-1, with TRBD1 as a possible D gene (6 bases). The V and J ends lost 0 bases and 1 base respectively, with 10 bases between them. The V gene's germline CDR1 is SGHRS and CDR2 YFSETQ. CDR3 length equals 15 residues. The CDR3 nucleotides read TGCGCCAGCAGCTTGGACAGGGCGTCGAACACTGAAGCTTTCTTT. Amino acids: CASSLDRASNTEAFF.

This clonotype was counted a single time. The chain carries TRBV12-3 or TRBV12-4 and TRBJ2-3, with TRBD1 matching 12 bases. V trimming: 3 bases; J trimming: 11 bases; junction bases outside the gene matches: 9. There are 15 residues in the CDR3. The CDR3 loop reads CASSLGTGGLGGQYF. As DNA, the CDR3 is TGTGCCAGCAGTTTGGGGACAGGGGGCTTAGGGGGGCAGTATTTT.

This clonotype has more than one count but fewer than ten. The chain has TRBV4-3 and TRBJ2-6; no clear D gene. The CDR3 is made up of 16 amino acids. V shed 1 base and J shed 2 bases, with 9 bases lying between them. CDR1 and CDR2 from the germline V gene are LGHNA and YSLEER. CDR3 region: CASSQGANPGANVLTF. CDR3 sequence (DNA): TGCGCCAGCAGCCAAGGTGCAAATCCTGGGGCCAACGTCCTGACTTTC.

This clonotype was seen repeatedly, ten times or more. J is TRBJ2-5 and V is TRBV5-6; D uncertain. Trimming took off 1 base at V and 1 base at J, with 8 bases between the two ends. This CDR3 has 14 residues. Germline V gene lookup returns CDR1 SGHDT and CDR2 YYEEEE. This CDR3 reads CASSLIVTQETQYF. In DNA form, the CDR3 reads TGTGCCAGCAGCTTGATAGTAACCCAAGAGACCCAGTACTTC. Based on the CDR3 plus reference TRBV5-6 and TRBJ2-5, the full variable domain is DAGVTQSPTHLIKTRGQQVTLRCSPKSGHDTVSWYQQALGQGPQFIFQYYEEEERQRGNFPDRFSGHQFPNYSSELNVNALLLGDSALYLCASSLIVTQETQYFGPGTRLLVL.

This clonotype was counted many times. One junction end does not reproduce the germline sequence, and a read error may be involved. The genes are TRBV4-3 and TRBJ1-1; 7 nucleotides line up with TRBD1. The CDR3 has 13 residues. The germline V gene encodes CDR1 LGHNA and CDR2 YSLEER. As DNA, the CDR3 is TGTGCCAGCAGCCAAGACAGGGACACTGAAGCTTTCTTT. Translation: CASSQDRDTEAFF.

The J gene is TRBJ2-7, the V gene TRBV12-3 or TRBV12-4; the match to TRBD1 covers 8 bases. The CDR3 sequence is 14 residues long. V was clipped by 5 bases and J by 2 bases; unmatched bases: 5. CDR3 nucleotides: TGTGCCAGCAGTGCAACGGGACAGGCCTACGAGCAGTACTTC. Protein: CASSATGQAYEQYF.